The rows below give T cell receptor beta chains drawn from one sample of a study of shared clonotypes between healthy human individuals. Some clones are missing from TCRdb's copy, which holds only in-frame ones; the method was immunoSEQ multiplex PCR. The profile shows around 2,000,000 clones, approximately 94% of them singletons. Sequencing was done on a sample of naive CD8+ T cells sorted from blood. The receptors here all came from a man between 18 and 29 years old in good health. CDR3s include the opening cysteine and the closing phenylalanine or tryptophan. Each record gives: J gene, clone size, V gene, CDR3 protein. Clone sizes are given selectively: once, few, many, or a class where the clone is expanded.

j_call: TRBJ2-7; clone_size: once; v_call: TRBV15; cdr3_aa: CATRTGTEDYEQYF
j_call: TRBJ1-6; clone_size: .; v_call: TRBV9; cdr3_aa: CASSVEPIQQNNSPLHF
j_call: TRBJ2-3; clone_size: .; v_call: TRBV5-4; cdr3_aa: CASSSGGSPTQYF
j_call: TRBJ2-7; clone_size: .; v_call: TRBV29-1; cdr3_aa: CSVGTSDSYEQYF
j_call: TRBJ1-5; clone_size: .; v_call: TRBV7-8; cdr3_aa: CASSLEVGDQPQHF
j_call: TRBJ2-1; clone_size: once; v_call: TRBV27; cdr3_aa: CASSLVVVYNEQFF
j_call: TRBJ2-7; clone_size: .; v_call: TRBV7-6; cdr3_aa: CASSLETSWEQYF
j_call: TRBJ2-7; clone_size: .; v_call: TRBV9; cdr3_aa: CASSRQGAADEQYF
j_call: TRBJ2-6; clone_size: .; v_call: TRBV27; cdr3_aa: CASRTGSGANVLTF
j_call: TRBJ1-5; clone_size: once; v_call: TRBV28; cdr3_aa: CASSFETGYQPQHF
j_call: TRBJ2-1; clone_size: .; v_call: TRBV9; cdr3_aa: CASSGTSGRYEQFF
j_call: TRBJ1-5; clone_size: .; v_call: TRBV29-1; cdr3_aa: CSDAGGGNQPQHF
j_call: TRBJ2-7; clone_size: .; v_call: TRBV29-1; cdr3_aa: CSVEVPMAHEQYF
j_call: TRBJ2-7; clone_size: .; v_call: TRBV10-3; cdr3_aa: CAISEAPMGLVYEQYF
j_call: TRBJ2-7; clone_size: few; v_call: TRBV4-3; cdr3_aa: CASSQEGIAPYEQYF
j_call: TRBJ2-7; clone_size: .; v_call: TRBV6-5; cdr3_aa: CASSYSETEQYF
j_call: TRBJ2-6; clone_size: .; v_call: TRBV15; cdr3_aa: CATTTGTLSGANVLTF
j_call: TRBJ2-7; clone_size: once; v_call: TRBV7-9; cdr3_aa: CASSPTGTSVEQYF
j_call: TRBJ1-2; clone_size: once; v_call: TRBV28; cdr3_aa: CASSLRGWGYGYTF
j_call: TRBJ2-2; clone_size: .; v_call: TRBV25-1; cdr3_aa: CASSEWAGGTGELFF
j_call: TRBJ2-1; clone_size: .; v_call: TRBV2; cdr3_aa: CASSEGDLAGEARNEQFF
j_call: TRBJ1-4; clone_size: .; v_call: TRBV10-3; cdr3_aa: CAIRQERDEKLFF
j_call: TRBJ2-7; clone_size: .; v_call: TRBV6-5; cdr3_aa: CASSATAYEQYF
j_call: TRBJ1-1; clone_size: .; v_call: TRBV27; cdr3_aa: CASHPGRLNTEAFF
j_call: TRBJ2-1; clone_size: .; v_call: TRBV4-3; cdr3_aa: CASSQDRAPYNEQFF
j_call: TRBJ1-2; clone_size: .; v_call: TRBV10-2; cdr3_aa: CASNSGTGNYGYTF
j_call: TRBJ2-2; clone_size: .; v_call: TRBV15; cdr3_aa: CATSRPQHTGELFF
j_call: TRBJ2-7; clone_size: .; v_call: TRBV7-9; cdr3_aa: CASSNDVYEQYF
j_call: TRBJ2-1; clone_size: .; v_call: TRBV4-1; cdr3_aa: CASSQVTGLGVGEQFF
j_call: TRBJ2-7; clone_size: .; v_call: TRBV29-1; cdr3_aa: CSVVGITQGRYQQYF
j_call: TRBJ1-2; clone_size: few; v_call: TRBV19; cdr3_aa: CASSTKDRGIYGYTF
j_call: TRBJ2-2; clone_size: .; v_call: TRBV19; cdr3_aa: CASSLGPLPNTGELFF
j_call: TRBJ1-1; clone_size: .; v_call: TRBV15; cdr3_aa: CATSRGTVEAFF
j_call: TRBJ2-3; clone_size: .; v_call: TRBV27; cdr3_aa: CASSLQGASQYF
j_call: TRBJ1-1; clone_size: .; v_call: TRBV13; cdr3_aa: CAAGEGATLPEAFF
j_call: TRBJ2-5; clone_size: .; v_call: TRBV30; cdr3_aa: CAWSREAGKVETQYF
j_call: TRBJ2-7; clone_size: .; v_call: TRBV6-1; cdr3_aa: CASSDLDRAYEQYF
j_call: TRBJ2-1; clone_size: .; v_call: TRBV4-2; cdr3_aa: CASSQGTSDEQFF
j_call: TRBJ2-1; clone_size: .; v_call: TRBV7-6; cdr3_aa: CASRPTSGSSSEFF
j_call: TRBJ2-5; clone_size: .; v_call: TRBV4-3; cdr3_aa: CASSQDPSGSSEETQYF